This passage covers 21 T cell receptor beta chains from one sample sequenced in a study of Tregs in tolerant kidney transplant recipients. The method was immunoSEQ multiplex PCR; TCRdb's version includes in-frame clones alone and lacks a portion of them. Of tens of thousands of clones in the sample, around 90% are singletons; the top ten hold over 12%. The nonmyeloablative bone marrow transplants came from related graft donors, with transient mixed chimerism. The sequencing used CD8+ T cells from blood (PBMCs), collected 24 months after the transplant. The receptors here all came from a human patient who received a combined kidney and bone marrow transplant. Some T cells may arise from the graft donor.

The chain combines TRBV7-8 with TRBJ2-3, with TRBD2 as a possible D gene (6 bases). Trimming stripped 5 bases from V and 3 bases from J, with 15 bases between. In germline, CDR1 is SGHVS, CDR2 FQNEAQ. The CDR3 runs 15 residues. CDR3: CASSPYTLATDTQYF. In DNA, the CDR3 is TGTGCCAGCAGCCCTTATACACTAGCAACAGATACGCAGTATTTT.

This clone was detected only once. The CDR3, as DNA: TGTGCCAGCAGGACAAAACAGGTGACCGGGGAGCTGTTTTTT. Protein sequence: CASRTKQVTGELFF. The chain recombines TRBV28 with TRBJ2-2; D perhaps matches TRBD1 (5 bases). This CDR3 region has 14 residues. The germline V gene has CDR1 MDHEN and CDR2 SYDVKM. The V end lost 6 bases, the J end lost 5 bases, and 13 bases lay between the germline ends. Filled out from reference TRBV28 and TRBJ2-2, the complete variable domain reads DVKVTQSSRYLVKRTGEKVFLECVQDMDHENMFWYRQDPGLGLRLIYFSYDVKMKEKGDIPEGYSVSREKKERFSLILESASTNQTSMYLCASRTKQVTGELFFGEGSRLTVL.

The J gene is TRBJ2-1, the V gene TRBV7-9; 9 bases are shared with TRBD2. With 5 bases clipped from V and 8 bases from J, the junction kept 7 bases outside the gene matches. The CDR3 contains 14 residues. Germline CDR1 and CDR2: SEHNR and FQNEAQ (reference sequence). This CDR3 reads CASSPGTSFDEQFF. CDR3 DNA: TGTGCCAGCAGCCCGGGGACTAGCTTCGATGAGCAGTTCTTC.

J is TRBJ1-2 and V is TRBV28; weak D call: TRBD1 (6 bases). From germline, CDR1 is MDHEN and CDR2 SYDVKM. The germline V and J ends were trimmed by 5 bases and 4 bases, with 20 bases remaining between them. This CDR3 is built from 16 residues. The CDR3 nucleotides read TGTGCCAGCAGTGCATATAGAGGGGACACCCCCTATGGCTACACCTTC. Its translation: CASSAYRGDTPYGYTF.

The chain is built from TRBV4-3 and TRBJ2-5, with D perhaps TRBD1 (6 bases). The CDR3 is 18 amino acids. CDR1 is LGHNA, CDR2 YSLEER, per germline. V dropped 0 bases and J dropped 3 bases, with 20 bases sitting between them. The CDR3 nucleotides read TGCGCCAGCAGCCAAGATGGTGACAGGAGACCCTGGGAAGAGACCCAGTACTTC. It encodes CASSQDGDRRPWEETQYF.

The chain has TRBV4-3 and TRBJ1-1; D possibly corresponds to TRBD1 (5 bases). CDR3 length equals 17 residues. Trimming removed 0 bases from V and 1 base from J, with 15 bases in between. The germline CDR1 and CDR2 sequences are LGHNA and YSLEER. The CDR3 region has the DNA TGCGCCAGCAGCCAAGATGTAGGAGGGGCTTGGAACACTGAAGCTTTCTTT. Translation gives CASSQDVGGAWNTEAFF.

The genes are TRBV4-3 and TRBJ2-7; weak D call: TRBD1 (5 bases). The CDR3 has 15 residues. Trimming cost V 0 bases and J 1 base, with 10 bases left between them. CDR1 and CDR2 (germline): LGHNA, YSLEER. CDR3 bases: TGCGCCAGCAGCCAAGACAGGGCCCTTTCCTACGAGCAGTACTTC. Its protein product is CASSQDRALSYEQYF.

J is TRBJ2-3 and V is TRBV28; 8 bases align to TRBD2. Germline V lookup: CDR1 MDHEN, CDR2 SYDVKM. The ends lost 6 bases at V and 0 bases at J; junction bases unmatched: 5. The CDR3 totals 15 residues. CDR3 DNA sequence: TGTGCCAGCAGACTAGCGGCAACAAGCACAGATACGCAGTATTTT. This translates into CASRLAATSTDTQYF.

The chain links TRBV7-9 to TRBJ2-5; 7 bases are shared with TRBD2. The J call may be in error: the DNA end matches TRBJ2-7 better. Germline values: CDR1 SEHNR, CDR2 FQNEAQ (reference sequence). The CDR3 has 13 amino acids. The CDR3 protein is CASGGGGVYEQYF. The CDR3 DNA reads TGTGCCAGCGGGGGGGGTGGGGTCTACGAGCAGTACTTC.

This clone turned up a few times. The chain carries TRBV28 and TRBJ1-5, with a possible D match to TRBD1 (5 bases). This CDR3 has 16 amino acids. Trimming left V 4 bases short and J 2 bases short, with 15 bases between. Germline CDR1 MDHEN, CDR2 SYDVKM. The CDR3 spells CASSSGLARGNQPQHF. DNA for the CDR3: TGTGCCAGCAGTTCAGGGTTAGCTCGGGGCAATCAGCCCCAGCATTTT.

The chain couples TRBV5-1 to TRBJ1-1; 9 bases map to TRBD1. CDR3 length equals 17 residues. In germline, CDR1 is SGHRS, CDR2 YFSETQ. V shed 0 bases and J 4 bases; nucleotides not matched to a gene: 10. The CDR3 nucleotides are TGCGCCAGCAGCTTGGTCGTAACCGGGACAGGGACCACTGAAGCTTTCTTT. This encodes CASSLVVTGTGTTEAFF.

CDR3 amino acids: CASRTGLAGVYNEQFF. The CDR3 bases are TGTGCCAGCAGAACGGGACTAGCGGGAGTCTACAATGAGCAGTTCTTC. The chain carries TRBV6-4 and TRBJ2-1; 14 nucleotides align to TRBD2. Germline V gene data show CDR1 as MRHNA and CDR2 as SNTAGT. V shed 6 bases, J shed 3 bases, and the junction held 4 bases outside the gene matches. The length of the CDR3 is 16 residues.

The chain has TRBV4-2 and TRBJ2-7; D is undetermined. Per germline, CDR1 LGHNA and CDR2 YNFKEQ. The germline V and J ends were trimmed by 1 base and 0 bases, with 4 bases remaining between them. The CDR3 has 13 residues. The CDR3 nucleotides are TGTGCCAGCAGCCAAGCAGGCTCCTACGAGCAGTACTTC. It yields the protein CASSQAGSYEQYF.

V gene TRBV7-6 combines with J gene TRBJ2-1; 11 positions agree with TRBD2. After removal of 1 base from V and 2 bases from J, the junction contained 4 bases not matched to a gene. The CDR3 extends over 17 amino acids. Germline CDR1 SGHVS, CDR2 FNYEAQ. CDR3 in DNA: TGTGCCAGCAGCTTAGATAGGACTAGCGGGCCCTACAATGAGCAGTTCTTC. This codes for CASSLDRTSGPYNEQFF.

CDR3 sequence reads: CASSPGTFRDNEQFF. The CDR3, as DNA: TGTGCCAGCTCACCCGGGACATTCAGGGACAATGAGCAGTTCTTC. The chain employs TRBV18 and TRBJ2-1; a weak D match, TRBD1 (6 bases). V lost 3 bases and J 5 bases, leaving 14 bases between the germline ends. Germline CDR1 reads KGHSH; CDR2 reads LQKENI. The CDR3 is made up of 15 amino acids.

The chain employs TRBV4-1 and TRBJ1-1; D possibly corresponds to TRBD1 (6 bases). CDR1 and CDR2 (germline): MGHRA, YSYEKL. The CDR3 sequence is 15 residues long. Trimming took off 4 bases at V and 2 bases at J, with 14 bases between the two ends. This CDR3 is CASSRGGGLNTEAFF. CDR3 nucleotides: TGCGCCAGCAGCCGCGGGGGCGGTCTAAACACTGAAGCTTTCTTT.

The CDR3: CASSAGRSNQPQHF. DNA of the CDR3: TGTGCCAGCAGCGCGGGACGGAGCAATCAGCCCCAGCATTTT. J is TRBJ1-5 and V is TRBV5-6, with a weak D call TRBD1 (5 bases). The CDR3 is made up of 14 amino acids. V lost 4 bases to trimming and J lost 1 base, with 9 bases between them. Germline V lookup: CDR1 SGHDT, CDR2 YYEEEE.

The chain is built from TRBV6-5 and TRBJ2-1, with TRBD2 as a possible D gene (7 bases). The germline gives CDR1 MNHEY, CDR2 SVGAGI. CDR3 length: 16 amino acids. V was cut by 0 bases and J by 9 bases, with 18 bases left in between. The DNA of the CDR3 is TGTGCCAGCAGTTACTCGATTTCGGGGGGCGGCATTGAGCAGTTCTTC. This codes for CASSYSISGGGIEQFF.

This chain links TRBV14 with TRBJ2-1; TRBD1 is a possible D gene (6 bases). Trimming took 4 bases from V and 3 from J, leaving 19 bases between them. The CDR3 is 17 residues long. Germline assignment: CDR1 SGHDN and CDR2 FVKESK. The CDR3 is CASSPQTRGNFYNEQFF. In DNA form, the CDR3 reads TGTGCCAGCAGCCCCCAGACCAGGGGCAATTTCTACAATGAGCAGTTCTTC.

The chain combines TRBV13 with TRBJ2-5, with 16 bases lining up with TRBD2. This CDR3 is built from 18 residues. The V segment lost 4 bases and the J segment 0 bases; nucleotides outside the gene matches: 5. CDR1 PRHDT and CDR2 FYEKMQ come from the germline V gene (reference sequence). DNA of the CDR3: TGTGCCAGCAGCTCGGGACTAGCGGGAGGGGACTACCAAGAGACCCAGTACTTC. Translating it yields CASSSGLAGGDYQETQYF.

The chain employs TRBV9 and TRBJ2-7; the match to TRBD1 covers 9 bases. The CDR3 is 16 amino acids. The V gene end was trimmed by 3 bases and the J gene end by 3 bases; junction bases not matched to a gene: 10. CDR1 and CDR2 from the germline V gene are SGDLS and YYNGEE. In nucleotides, the CDR3 is TGTGCCAGCAGCGACGACCCCGGGACAGGGTTCTACGAGCAGTACTTC. Amino acid sequence: CASSDDPGTGFYEQYF.